The present entry profiles one TCR beta chain with its context. The sample is drawn from a study of blood T cell repertoires in COVID-19. Study details: In each case, the material was cDNA or gDNA derived from T cells, B-cell-depleted T cells, or PBMCs.

Per the study methods: Counts of nucleated cells, estimated from reference gene primer amplification, were obtained. Generated by immunoSEQ multiplex PCR, the TCRdb table keeps only in-frame clones and is missing some. The V and J calls and clone size are taken from that table; D and trimming were inferred from the DNA. Of over 200,000 clones in the sample, around 87% were seen once. There are 14 residues in the CDR3. Germline V CDR1 and CDR2: SGHRS, YFSETQ. Trimming removed 1 base from V and 4 bases from J, with 11 bases in between. The sequence was collected from a woman aged 45-60 years with acute or convalescent COVID-19. The rearrangement uses TRBV5-1 and TRBJ1-1; D is perhaps TRBD1 (5 bases). Sequenced input: peripheral blood. For the CDR3, the DNA is TGCGCCAGCAGCTTGAGACAGTCCGGCACTGAAGCTTTCTTT. Residues: CASSLRQSGTEAFF.